This TCR beta chain was recorded in a study of blood T cell repertoires in COVID-19. The CDR3 consists of 13 residues. Trimming stripped 4 bases from V and 2 bases from J, with 9 bases between. Germline assignment: CDR1 SGHDT and CDR2 YYEEEE. The assay was immunoSEQ multiplex PCR, and TCRdb's table has in-frame clones only and misses some. Of more than 110,000 clones listed, roughly four fifths are singletons. Sequencing input: peripheral blood. The sequence was obtained from a woman of 80 years or more with active or convalescent COVID-19. The V and J genes are TRBV5-6 and TRBJ1-2, with a possible D match to TRBD1 (5 bases). The DNA for the CDR3 is TGTGCCAGCAGCCAGGGACTGAACTATGGCTACACCTTC. Translated, it gives CASSQGLNYGYTF.